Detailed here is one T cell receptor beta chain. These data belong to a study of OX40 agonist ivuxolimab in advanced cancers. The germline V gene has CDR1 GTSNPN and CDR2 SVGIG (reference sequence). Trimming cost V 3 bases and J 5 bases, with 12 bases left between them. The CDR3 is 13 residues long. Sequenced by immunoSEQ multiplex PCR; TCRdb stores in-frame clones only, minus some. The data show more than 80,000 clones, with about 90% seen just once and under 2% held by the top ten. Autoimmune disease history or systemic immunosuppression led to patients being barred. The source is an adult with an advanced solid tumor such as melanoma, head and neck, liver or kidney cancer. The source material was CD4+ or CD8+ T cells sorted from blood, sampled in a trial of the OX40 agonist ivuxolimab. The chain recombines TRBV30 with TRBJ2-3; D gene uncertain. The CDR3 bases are TGTGCCTGGAGCTCATCCTACAGAGATACGCAGTATTTT. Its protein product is CAWSSSYRDTQYF.